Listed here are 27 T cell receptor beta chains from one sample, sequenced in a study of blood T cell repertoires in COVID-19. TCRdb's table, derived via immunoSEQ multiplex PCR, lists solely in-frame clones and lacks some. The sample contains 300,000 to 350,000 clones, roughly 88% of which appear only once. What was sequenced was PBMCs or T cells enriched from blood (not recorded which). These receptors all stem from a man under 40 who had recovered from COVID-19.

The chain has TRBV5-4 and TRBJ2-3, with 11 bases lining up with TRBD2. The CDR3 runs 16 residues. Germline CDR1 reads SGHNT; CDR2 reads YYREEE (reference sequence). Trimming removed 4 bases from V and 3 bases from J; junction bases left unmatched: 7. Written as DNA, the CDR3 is TGTGCCAGCAGCAGGACTAGCGGGCCCCTTACAGATACGCAGTATTTT. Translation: CASSRTSGPLTDTQYF.

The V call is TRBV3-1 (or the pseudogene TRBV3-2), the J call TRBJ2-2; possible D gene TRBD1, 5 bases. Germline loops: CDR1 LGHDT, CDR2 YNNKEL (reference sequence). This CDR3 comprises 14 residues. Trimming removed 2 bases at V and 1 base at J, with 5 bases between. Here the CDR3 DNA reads TGTGCCAGCAGCCAAACAGGGAACACCGGGGAGCTGTTTTTT. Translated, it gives CASSQTGNTGELFF.

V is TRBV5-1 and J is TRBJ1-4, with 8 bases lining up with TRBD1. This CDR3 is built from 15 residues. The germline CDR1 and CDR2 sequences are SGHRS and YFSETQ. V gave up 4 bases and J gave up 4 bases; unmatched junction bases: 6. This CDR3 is CASSTGTGFNEKLFF. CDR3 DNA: TGCGCCAGCAGCACCGGGACAGGCTTTAATGAAAAACTGTTTTTT.

This CDR3 is CASSSPADRIGNQPQHF. In nucleotides, the CDR3 is TGTGCCAGCAGTTCGCCCGCCGACAGAATAGGCAATCAGCCCCAGCATTTT. V usage is TRBV28 and J usage is TRBJ1-5, with D perhaps TRBD1 (5 bases). Deletions cut 4 bases from V and 2 bases from J, with 18 bases between. The germline V gene has CDR1 MDHEN and CDR2 SYDVKM. This CDR3 is 17 amino acids long.

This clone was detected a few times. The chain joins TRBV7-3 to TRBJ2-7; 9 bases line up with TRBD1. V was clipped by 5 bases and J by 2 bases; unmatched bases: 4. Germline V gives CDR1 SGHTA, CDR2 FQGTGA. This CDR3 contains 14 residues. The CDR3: CASSHRQGAYEQYF. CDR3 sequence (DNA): TGTGCCAGCAGCCACAGACAGGGGGCCTACGAGCAGTACTTC.

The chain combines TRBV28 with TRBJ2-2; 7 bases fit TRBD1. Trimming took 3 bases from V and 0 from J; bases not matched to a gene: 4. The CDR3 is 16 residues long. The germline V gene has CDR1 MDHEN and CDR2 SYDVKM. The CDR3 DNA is TGTGCCAGCAGTTTTTGGGACAGAGCGAACACCGGGGAGCTGTTTTTT. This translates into CASSFWDRANTGELFF.

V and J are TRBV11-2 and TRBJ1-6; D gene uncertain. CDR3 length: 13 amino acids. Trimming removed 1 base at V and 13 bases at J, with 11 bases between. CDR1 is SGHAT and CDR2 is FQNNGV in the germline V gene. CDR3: CASSLAPVSPLHF. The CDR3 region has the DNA TGTGCCAGCAGCTTAGCGCCGGTATCCCCCCTCCACTTT.

The CDR3 DNA reads TGTGCCAGCAGTTTTGGGACAGGGGGCATTGTGGATGGCTACACCTTC. It encodes CASSFGTGGIVDGYTF. The chain joins TRBV28 to TRBJ1-2; 12 positions match TRBD1. Germline CDR1 reads MDHEN; CDR2 reads SYDVKM. The CDR3 spans 16 residues. Trimming cost V 3 bases and J 6 bases; bases outside gene matches: 8.

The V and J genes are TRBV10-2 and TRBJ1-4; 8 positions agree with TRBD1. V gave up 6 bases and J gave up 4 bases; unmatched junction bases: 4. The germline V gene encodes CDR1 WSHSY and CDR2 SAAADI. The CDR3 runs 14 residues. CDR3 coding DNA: TGCGCCAGCAGGGACAGGGAGTTTAATGAAAAACTGTTTTTT. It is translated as CASRDREFNEKLFF.

The CDR3 reads CASSQSADYYQPQHF. CDR3 DNA: TGCGCCAGCAGTCAATCGGCAGACTATTATCAGCCCCAGCATTTT. This rearrangement joins TRBV23-1 to TRBJ1-5; no firm D call. TRBV23-1 is given ORF status, its function remaining uncertain. This CDR3 region has 15 residues. V was clipped by 0 bases and J by 5 bases, with 11 bases between them.

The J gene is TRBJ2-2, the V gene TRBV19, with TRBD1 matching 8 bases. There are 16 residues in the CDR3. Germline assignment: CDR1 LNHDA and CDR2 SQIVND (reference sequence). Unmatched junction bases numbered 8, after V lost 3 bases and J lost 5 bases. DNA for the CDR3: TGTGCCAGTAGTATTTCAGGGACAGGTCGGACCGGGGAGCTGTTTTTT. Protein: CASSISGTGRTGELFF.

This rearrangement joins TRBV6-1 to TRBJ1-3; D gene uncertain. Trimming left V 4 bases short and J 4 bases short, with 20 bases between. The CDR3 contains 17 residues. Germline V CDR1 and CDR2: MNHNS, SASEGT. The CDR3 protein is CASSVTGSSPGGNTIYF. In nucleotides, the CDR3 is TGTGCCAGCAGTGTTACGGGGTCCTCGCCGGGAGGAAACACCATATATTTT.

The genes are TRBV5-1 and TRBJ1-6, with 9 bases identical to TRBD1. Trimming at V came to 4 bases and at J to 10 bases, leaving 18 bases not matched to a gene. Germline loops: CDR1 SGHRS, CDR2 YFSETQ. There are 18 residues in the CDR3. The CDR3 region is CASSPGQGLILGDSPLHF. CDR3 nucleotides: TGCGCCAGCAGCCCCGGACAGGGGCTAATCCTCGGGGACTCACCCCTCCACTTT. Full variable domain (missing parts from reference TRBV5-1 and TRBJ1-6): KAGVTQTPRYLIKTRGQQVTLSCSPISGHRSVSWYQQTPGQGLQFLFEYFSETQRNKGNFPGRFSGRQFSNSRSEMNVSTLELGDSALYLCASSPGQGLILGDSPLHFGNGTRLTVT.

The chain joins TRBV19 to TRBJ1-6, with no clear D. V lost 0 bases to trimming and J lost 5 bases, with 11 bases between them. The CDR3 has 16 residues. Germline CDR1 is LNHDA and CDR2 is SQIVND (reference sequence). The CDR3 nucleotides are TGTGCCAGTAGTATAGATCACTACAACAATAATTCACCCCTCCACTTT. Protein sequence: CASSIDHYNNNSPLHF.

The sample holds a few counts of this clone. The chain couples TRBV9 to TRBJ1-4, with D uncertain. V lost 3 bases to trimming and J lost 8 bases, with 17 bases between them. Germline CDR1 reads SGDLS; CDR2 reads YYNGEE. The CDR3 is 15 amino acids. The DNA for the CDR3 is TGTGCCAGCAGCGCCCGGACTCCCCTAGGGGAAAAACTGTTTTTT. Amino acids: CASSARTPLGEKLFF.

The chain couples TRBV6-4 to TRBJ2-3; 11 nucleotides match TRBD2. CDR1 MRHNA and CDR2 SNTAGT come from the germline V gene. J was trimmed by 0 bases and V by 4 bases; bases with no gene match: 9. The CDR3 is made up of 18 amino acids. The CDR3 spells CASSARPSGGQSTDTQYF. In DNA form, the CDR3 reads TGTGCCAGCAGTGCAAGGCCTAGCGGGGGGCAAAGCACAGATACGCAGTATTTT.

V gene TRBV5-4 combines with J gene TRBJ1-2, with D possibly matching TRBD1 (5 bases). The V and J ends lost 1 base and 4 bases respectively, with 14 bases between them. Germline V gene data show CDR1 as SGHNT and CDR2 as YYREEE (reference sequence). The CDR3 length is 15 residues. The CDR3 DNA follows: TGTGCCAGCAGCTTGCAGGGCTCGTCCGTCTATGGCTACACCTTC. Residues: CASSLQGSSVYGYTF.

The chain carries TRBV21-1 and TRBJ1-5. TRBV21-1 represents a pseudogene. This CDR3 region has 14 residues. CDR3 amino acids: CASSKGGVRQPQHF. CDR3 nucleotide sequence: TGTGCCAGCAGCAAAGGCGGGGTACGGCAGCCCCAGCATTTT.

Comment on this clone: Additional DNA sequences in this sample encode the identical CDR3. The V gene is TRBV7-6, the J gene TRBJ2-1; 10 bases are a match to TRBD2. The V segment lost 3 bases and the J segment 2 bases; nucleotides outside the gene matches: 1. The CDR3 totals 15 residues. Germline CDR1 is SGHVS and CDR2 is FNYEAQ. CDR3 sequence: CASSLSGGAYNEQFF. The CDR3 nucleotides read TGTGCCAGCAGCTTGAGCGGGGGGGCCTACAATGAGCAGTTCTTC.

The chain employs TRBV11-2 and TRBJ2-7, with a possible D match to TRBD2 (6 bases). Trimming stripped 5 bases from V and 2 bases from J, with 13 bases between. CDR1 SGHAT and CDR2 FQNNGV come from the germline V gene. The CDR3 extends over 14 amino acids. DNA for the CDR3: TGTGCCAGCAGCCAGGGACTCGCTACCTACGAGCAGTACTTC. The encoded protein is CASSQGLATYEQYF.

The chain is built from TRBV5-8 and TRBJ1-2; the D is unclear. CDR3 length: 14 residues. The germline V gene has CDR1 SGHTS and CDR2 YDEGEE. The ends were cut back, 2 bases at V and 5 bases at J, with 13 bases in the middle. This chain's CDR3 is CASSFYLVEYGYTF. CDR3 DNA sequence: TGTGCCAGCAGCTTTTATTTGGTAGAGTATGGCTACACCTTC. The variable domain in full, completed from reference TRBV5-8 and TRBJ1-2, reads EAGVTQSPTHLIKTRGQQATLRCSPISGHTSVYWYQQALGLGLQFLLWYDEGEERNRGNFPPRFSGRQFPNYSSELNVNALELEDSALYLCASSFYLVEYGYTFGSGTRLTVV.

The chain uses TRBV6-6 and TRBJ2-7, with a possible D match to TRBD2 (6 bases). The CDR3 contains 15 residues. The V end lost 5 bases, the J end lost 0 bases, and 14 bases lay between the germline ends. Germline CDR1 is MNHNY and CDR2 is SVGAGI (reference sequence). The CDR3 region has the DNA TGTGCCAGCAGTCCCCCGGGACTCGTCTCCTACGAGCAGTACTTC. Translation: CASSPPGLVSYEQYF.

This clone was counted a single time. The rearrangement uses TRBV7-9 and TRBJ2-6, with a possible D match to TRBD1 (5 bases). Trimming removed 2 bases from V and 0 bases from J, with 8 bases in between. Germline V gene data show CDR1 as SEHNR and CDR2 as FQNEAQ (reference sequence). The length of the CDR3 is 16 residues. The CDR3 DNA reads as TGTGCCAGCAGCTTATTGGGGCCCTCTGGGGCCAACGTCCTGACTTTC. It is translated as CASSLLGPSGANVLTF.

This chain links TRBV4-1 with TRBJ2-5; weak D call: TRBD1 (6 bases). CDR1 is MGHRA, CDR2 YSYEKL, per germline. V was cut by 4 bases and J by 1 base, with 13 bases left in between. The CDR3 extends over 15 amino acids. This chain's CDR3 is CASSPLRGTQETQYF. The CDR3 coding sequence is TGCGCCAGCAGCCCCCTCAGGGGAACCCAAGAGACCCAGTACTTC.

The DNA for the CDR3 is TGCGCCAGCAGTCCGGGACTAGCGGCGAACACCGGGGAGCTGTTTTTT. Translation: CASSPGLAANTGELFF. V gene TRBV10-2 combines with J gene TRBJ2-2, with TRBD2 matching over 11 bases. V trimming: 5 bases; J trimming: 0 bases; junction bases outside the gene matches: 2. This CDR3 is 16 amino acids long. Germline CDR1 WSHSY, CDR2 SAAADI.

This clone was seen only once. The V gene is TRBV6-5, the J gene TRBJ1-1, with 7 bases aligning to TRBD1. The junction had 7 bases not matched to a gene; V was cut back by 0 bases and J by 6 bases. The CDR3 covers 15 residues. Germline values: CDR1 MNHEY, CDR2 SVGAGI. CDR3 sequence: CASSYSQGVGSEAFF. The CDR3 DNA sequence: TGTGCCAGCAGTTACTCTCAGGGGGTTGGGTCTGAAGCTTTCTTT.

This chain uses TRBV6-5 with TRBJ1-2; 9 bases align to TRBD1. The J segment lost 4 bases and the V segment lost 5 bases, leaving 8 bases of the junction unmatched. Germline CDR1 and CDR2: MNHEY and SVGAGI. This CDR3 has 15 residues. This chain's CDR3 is CASSHRQGEGYGYTF. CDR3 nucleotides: TGTGCCAGCAGTCATCGACAGGGGGAAGGCTATGGCTACACCTTC.